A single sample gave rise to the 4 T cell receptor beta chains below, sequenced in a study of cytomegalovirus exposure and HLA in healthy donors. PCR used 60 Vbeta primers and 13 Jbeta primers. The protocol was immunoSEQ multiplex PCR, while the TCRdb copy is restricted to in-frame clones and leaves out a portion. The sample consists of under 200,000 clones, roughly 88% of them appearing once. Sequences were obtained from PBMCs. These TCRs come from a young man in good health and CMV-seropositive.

The CDR3 region has the DNA TGTGCCAGCAGCTTAAGGCTAGCGGGGGGGCGGGGAGATACGCAGTATTTT. Protein product: CASSLRLAGGRGDTQYF. The chain is built from TRBV7-2 and TRBJ2-3; 12 bases align to TRBD2. The V and J ends lost 2 bases and 5 bases, in that order; junction bases with no gene match: 8. Germline V lookup: CDR1 SGHTA, CDR2 FQGNSA. This CDR3 spans 17 amino acids. Full variable domain (remainder filled in from reference TRBV7-2 and TRBJ2-3): GAGVSQSPSNKVTEKGKDVELRCDPISGHTALYWYRQSLGQGLEFLIYFQGNSAPDKSGLPSDRFSAERTGGSVSTLTIQRTQQEDSAVYLCASSLRLAGGRGDTQYFGPGTRLTVL.

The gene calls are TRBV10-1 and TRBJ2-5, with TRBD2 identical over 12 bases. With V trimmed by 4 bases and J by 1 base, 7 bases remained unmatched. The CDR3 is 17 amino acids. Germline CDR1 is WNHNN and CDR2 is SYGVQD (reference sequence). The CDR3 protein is CASSAGVGLAGQETQYF. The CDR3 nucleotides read TGCGCCAGCAGTGCAGGAGTGGGACTAGCGGGCCAAGAGACCCAGTACTTC.

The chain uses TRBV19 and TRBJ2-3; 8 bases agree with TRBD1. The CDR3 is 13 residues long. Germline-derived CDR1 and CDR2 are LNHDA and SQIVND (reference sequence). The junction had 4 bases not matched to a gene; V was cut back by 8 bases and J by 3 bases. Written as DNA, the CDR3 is TGTGCCAGTTCTCACAGGGGGACAGATACGCAGTATTTT. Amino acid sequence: CASSHRGTDTQYF.

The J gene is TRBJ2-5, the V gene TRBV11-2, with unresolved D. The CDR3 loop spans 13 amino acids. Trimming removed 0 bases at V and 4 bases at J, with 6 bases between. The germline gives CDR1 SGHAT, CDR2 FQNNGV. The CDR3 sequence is CASSLDHGETQYF. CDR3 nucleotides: TGTGCCAGCAGCTTAGACCACGGAGAGACCCAGTACTTC. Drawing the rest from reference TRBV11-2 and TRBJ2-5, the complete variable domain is EAGVAQSPRYKIIEKRQSVAFWCNPISGHATLYWYQQILGQGPKLLIQFQNNGVVDDSQLPKDRFSAERLKGVDSTLKIQPAKLEDSAVYLCASSLDHGETQYFGPGTRLLVL.